Detailed here is one TCR beta chain. The data are from a study of blood T cell repertoires in COVID-19. At the level of the study: PBMCs, B-cell-depleted T cells, or T cells provided the cDNA or gDNA that made up the material.

CDR3 length: 13 amino acids. Germline CDR1 reads SNHLY; CDR2 reads FYNNEI. V gave up 0 bases and J gave up 5 bases, with 4 bases separating them. Only in-frame clones appear in the TCRdb table, and some are missing; sequencing was by immunoSEQ multiplex PCR. In the table there are fewer than 250,000 clones, 80% to 90% of which are singletons. The receptor was derived from a woman in her seventies with acute or convalescent COVID-19. The chain employs TRBV2 and TRBJ2-2; D is unclear. Sequenced: peripheral blood. CDR3 sequence reads: CASSEAKTGELFF. CDR3 nucleotide sequence: TGTGCCAGCAGTGAAGCTAAAACCGGGGAGCTGTTTTTT.